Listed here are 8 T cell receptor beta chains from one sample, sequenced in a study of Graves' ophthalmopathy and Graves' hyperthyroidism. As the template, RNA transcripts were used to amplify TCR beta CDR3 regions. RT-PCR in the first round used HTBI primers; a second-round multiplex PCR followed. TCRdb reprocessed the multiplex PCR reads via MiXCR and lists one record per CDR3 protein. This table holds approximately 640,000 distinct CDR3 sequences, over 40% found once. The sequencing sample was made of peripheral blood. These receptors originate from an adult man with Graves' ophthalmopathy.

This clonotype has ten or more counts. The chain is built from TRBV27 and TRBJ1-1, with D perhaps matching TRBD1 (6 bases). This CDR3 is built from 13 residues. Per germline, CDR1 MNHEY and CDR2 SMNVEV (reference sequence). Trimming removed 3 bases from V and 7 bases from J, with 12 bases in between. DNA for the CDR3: TGTGCCAGCAGTTTGGGACGGACAGATGAAGCTTTCTTT. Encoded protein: CASSLGRTDEAFF.

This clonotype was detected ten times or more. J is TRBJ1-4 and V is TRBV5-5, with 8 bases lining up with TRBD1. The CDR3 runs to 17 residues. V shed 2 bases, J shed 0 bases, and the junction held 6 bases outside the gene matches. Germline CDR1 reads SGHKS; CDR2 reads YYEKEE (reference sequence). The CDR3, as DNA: TGTGCCAGCAGCTTCCGGACAGGGCAGTCAACTAATGAAAAACTGTTTTTT. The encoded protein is CASSFRTGQSTNEKLFF.

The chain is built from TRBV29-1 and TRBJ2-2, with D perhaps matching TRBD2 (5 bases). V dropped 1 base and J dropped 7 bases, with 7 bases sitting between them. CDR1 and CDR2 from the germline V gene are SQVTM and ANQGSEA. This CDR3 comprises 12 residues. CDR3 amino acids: CSVEGGVGELFF. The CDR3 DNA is TGCAGCGTTGAAGGGGGAGTCGGGGAGCTGTTTTTT.

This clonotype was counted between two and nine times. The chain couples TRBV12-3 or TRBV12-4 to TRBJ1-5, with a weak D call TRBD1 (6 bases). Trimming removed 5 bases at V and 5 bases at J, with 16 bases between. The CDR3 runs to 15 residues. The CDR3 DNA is TGTGCCAGCAGTCCCCTAGGCAGGGGCCATCAGCCCCAGCATTTT. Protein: CASSPLGRGHQPQHF.

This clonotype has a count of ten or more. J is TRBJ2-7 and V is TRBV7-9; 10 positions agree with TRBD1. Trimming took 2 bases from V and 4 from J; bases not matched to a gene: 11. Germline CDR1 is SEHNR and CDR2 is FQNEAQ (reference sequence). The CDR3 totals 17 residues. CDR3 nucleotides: TGTGCCAGCAGCTTAACCTCCGGGACAGGGGTTTGGTACGAGCAGTACTTC. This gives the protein CASSLTSGTGVWYEQYF.

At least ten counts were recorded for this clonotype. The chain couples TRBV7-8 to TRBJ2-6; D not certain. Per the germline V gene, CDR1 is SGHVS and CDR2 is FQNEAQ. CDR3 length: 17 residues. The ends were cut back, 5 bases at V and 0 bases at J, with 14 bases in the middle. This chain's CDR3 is CASSHTVPYSGANVLTF. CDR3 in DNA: TGTGCCAGCAGCCATACAGTTCCCTACTCTGGGGCCAACGTCCTGACTTTC.

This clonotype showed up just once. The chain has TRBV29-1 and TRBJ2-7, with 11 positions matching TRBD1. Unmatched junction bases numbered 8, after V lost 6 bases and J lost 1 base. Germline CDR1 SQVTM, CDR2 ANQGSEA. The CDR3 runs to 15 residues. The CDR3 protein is CSVGTGGGPSYEQYF. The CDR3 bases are TGCAGCGTGGGGACAGGGGGAGGGCCTTCCTACGAGCAGTACTTC.

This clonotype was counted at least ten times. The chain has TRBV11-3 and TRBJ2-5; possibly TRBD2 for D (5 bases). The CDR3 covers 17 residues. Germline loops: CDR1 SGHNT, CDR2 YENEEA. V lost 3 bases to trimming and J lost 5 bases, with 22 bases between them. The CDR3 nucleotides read TGTGCCAGCAGCTTTGGCCGAGGCAGGCGGGTGGGGGAGACCCAGTACTTC. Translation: CASSFGRGRRVGETQYF. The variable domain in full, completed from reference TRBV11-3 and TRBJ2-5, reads EAGVVQSPRYKIIEKKQPVAFWCNPISGHNTLYWYLQNLGQGPELLIRYENEEAVDDSQLPKDRFSAERLKGVDSTLKIQPAELGDSAVYLCASSFGRGRRVGETQYFGPGTRLLVL.